This T cell receptor beta chain was sequenced during a study of T-cell memory formation after mild COVID-19 (dated by TCRdb to about 2021). Concerning the study at large: Most TCR sequence clusters were specific to one of the two donors. In two donors, T-cell clones that expanded and contracted after mild COVID-19 were followed by sequencing TCRalpha and TCRbeta repertoires longitudinally. Two young, previously healthy adult volunteers made up the cohort, one male and one female.

Based on the germline V gene (reference sequence), the CDR1 and CDR2 sequences are DFQATT and SNEGSKA. The CDR3 goes from the cysteine to the phenylalanine over 15 residues. Of all the DNA, just the CDR3 is kept, 45 bases in frame from base 1. Deletion took 3 bases off V and 5 bases off J, with a span of 19 bases between the germline ends. PBMCs were isolated by Ficoll-Paque density gradient centrifugation. Overall study results and their limits: Clones that contracted from day 15 to 85 showed balanced CD4/CD8 phenotypes, whereas a second wave of clones that expanded from day 15 to 37 leaned towards CD4+. Whether the second-wave clones peaking on day 37 were SARS-CoV-2 specific was not confirmed. The detection of some responding clones in pre-infection memory suggests that pre-existing cross-reactive memory T cells joined the SARS-CoV-2 response. Contracting CD4+ clones appeared mostly in the CM and EM memory subsets, whereas CD8+ clones were enriched in EMRA. Only a couple of mild cases were covered in the study, and larger cohorts including severe cases with pre-infection samples were considered necessary.

In this sample, this clonotype turned up a few times. The antigen it recognizes is unknown. Per-base quality was not reported, and no clone a single base away is much larger than it. The instrument was an Illumina NovaSeq 6000. cDNA libraries for TCRalpha and TCRbeta were prepared by 5'RACE using constant-segment primers, with sample barcodes and unique molecular identifiers added. RNA was extracted from every sample with Trizol reagent. The libraries were amplified in two PCR steps, and the second step added a second sample barcode and Illumina TruSeq adapters. Sequencing of the libraries was done on an Illumina NovaSeq, producing 2 x 150 bp paired-end reads. The study's processing was this. The reads were demultiplexed and collapsed into UMI-guided consensus sequences using migec v1.2.7. Using mixcr v2.1.11, UMI consensuses were aligned to TRA and TRB V and J templates and then assembled into clonotypes. Expanded or contracted clonotypes were those called significant by both edgeR and NoisET, with noise models trained on biological replicates. For edgeR calls, the thresholds were a false discovery rate-adjusted p below 0.01 and a log2 fold-change of 1. As an exploratory analysis of dynamics, max-normalized trajectories of the 1000 most abundant clonotypes were examined with PCA combined with hierarchical clustering. Separately sequenced CD4+ and CD8+ repertoires were used to assign a CD4 or CD8 phenotype to each responding clone. The public reads were run again by TCRdb, first through fastp at Q25 and then through MiXCR, and only productive beta chains were kept. Rows are combined by CDR3 protein, so each entry shows the most common genes and DNA. None of the V and J calls come from the authors' own analysis; TCRdb made them. The sample table lists roughly 150,000 distinct CDR3 sequences, approximately 13% of them with a count of one. Of the sample, more than 3% is held by the ten largest clones.

The chain is made from TRBV20-1 and TRBJ1-2, with a tentative D gene TRBD1 over 6 matching bases. The sequence was collected from a man aged 18 to 35 who had mild COVID-19 (a few samples of this study predate the infection). The sample titles of this study are shuffled in the database, so cell type and time point are left out; the donor was told from shared clones. Sequenced sample: PBMCs or a T cell subset sorted from them (not recorded which). The CDR3 reads CSASGSGVRGYGYTF. The bases are TGCAGTGCTAGTGGTTCAGGGGTCAGGGGATATGGCTACACCTTC.